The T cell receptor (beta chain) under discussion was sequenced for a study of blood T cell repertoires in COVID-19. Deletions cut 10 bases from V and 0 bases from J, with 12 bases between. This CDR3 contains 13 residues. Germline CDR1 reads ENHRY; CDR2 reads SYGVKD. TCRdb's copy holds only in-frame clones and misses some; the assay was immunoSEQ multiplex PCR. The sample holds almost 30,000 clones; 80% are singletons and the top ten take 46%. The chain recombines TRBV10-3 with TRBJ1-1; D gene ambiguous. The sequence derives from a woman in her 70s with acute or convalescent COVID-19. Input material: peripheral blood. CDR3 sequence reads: CATRGQVNTEAFF. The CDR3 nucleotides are TGTGCCACCCGAGGGCAAGTGAACACTGAAGCTTTCTTT.